The 15 T cell receptor beta chains in this list originate from one sample, sequenced in a study of blood T cell repertoires in COVID-19. Profiled with immunoSEQ multiplex PCR; TCRdb holds only in-frame clones, not every one. Here the sample spans 300,000 to 350,000 clones, about 90% being singletons. Sequenced input: peripheral blood. Source of these receptors: a woman aged 50 to 65 with COVID-19, enrolled during active disease.

V gene TRBV7-8 combines with J gene TRBJ1-3; 7 nucleotides agree with TRBD1. Trimming removed 5 bases from V and 4 bases from J; junction bases left unmatched: 11. The CDR3 sequence is 16 residues long. The germline V gene has CDR1 SGHVS and CDR2 FQNEAQ. The chain's CDR3 is CASSDRTGGLGNTIYF. DNA for the CDR3: TGTGCCAGCAGCGATCGGACAGGCGGGCTCGGAAACACCATATATTTT.

The gene calls are TRBV18 and TRBJ2-2; 10 nucleotides agree with TRBD2. Germline V gene sequence: CDR1 KGHSH, CDR2 LQKENI. CDR3 length: 16 residues. V shed 4 bases and J 3 bases; nucleotides not matched to a gene: 5. This CDR3 reads CASSRRTSGDTGELFF. The DNA for the CDR3 is TGTGCCAGCTCACGTAGGACTAGCGGAGACACCGGGGAGCTGTTTTTT. The full variable domain, its missing parts supplied by reference TRBV18 and TRBJ2-2, is NAGVMQNPRHLVRRRGQEARLRCSPMKGHSHVYWYRQLPEEGLKFMVYLQKENIIDESGMPKERFSAEFPKEGPSILRIQQVVRGDSAAYFCASSRRTSGDTGELFFGEGSRLTVL.

The table lists this clone with a count of one. This chain links TRBV14 with TRBJ1-1; D is undetermined. CDR1 and CDR2 from the germline V gene are SGHDN and FVKESK. V was pared by 4 bases and J by 3 bases, with 12 bases between. This CDR3 spans 14 amino acids. CDR3 residues: CASSLAPGHTEAFF. The CDR3 DNA follows: TGTGCCAGCAGCCTGGCTCCTGGGCACACTGAAGCTTTCTTT.

V is TRBV6-6 and J is TRBJ1-2; no definite D call. The CDR3 loop spans 15 amino acids. Germline CDR1 is MNHNY and CDR2 is SVGAGI (reference sequence). Deletions cut 5 bases from V and 0 bases from J, with 13 bases between. The CDR3, as DNA: TGTGCCAGCAGTCCGATCGTAACGGCTAACTATGGCTACACCTTC. Translated, it gives CASSPIVTANYGYTF.

This clone was seen only a few times. V gene TRBV10-3 combines with J gene TRBJ1-5; 7 nucleotides line up with TRBD1. V gave up 4 bases and J gave up 3 bases; unmatched junction bases: 3. Germline V gives CDR1 ENHRY, CDR2 SYGVKD. The CDR3 has 14 residues. The CDR3 loop is CAISGQGHNQPQHF. CDR3 DNA sequence: TGTGCCATCAGTGGACAGGGACACAATCAGCCCCAGCATTTT.

The chain employs TRBV2 and TRBJ2-6; the D gene is possibly TRBD1 (6 bases). The germline V gene has CDR1 SNHLY and CDR2 FYNNEI. V lost 9 bases and J 0 bases, leaving 12 bases between the germline ends. This CDR3 spans 15 amino acids. The CDR3 DNA reads TGTGCCAGGAAGACAGGATACTCTGGGGCCAACGTCCTGACTTTC. The encoded protein is CARKTGYSGANVLTF.

The V call is TRBV18, the J call TRBJ1-6, with a possible D match to TRBD1 (6 bases). CDR1 is KGHSH and CDR2 is LQKENI in the germline V gene. Between the trimmed V and J ends, which lost 0 bases and 4 bases, there was a span of 10 bases. This CDR3 has 16 residues. The CDR3 region has the DNA TGTGCCAGCTCACCACCGACAGGTTCTTATAATTCACCCCTCCACTTT. Translation: CASSPPTGSYNSPLHF.

This clone occurred once. This rearrangement joins TRBV11-3 to TRBJ1-1; unclear D gene. Between the trimmed V and J ends, which lost 4 bases and 6 bases, there was a span of 6 bases. The CDR3 consists of 11 residues. Germline V gene lookup returns CDR1 SGHNT and CDR2 YENEEA. The CDR3 coding sequence is TGTGCCAGCAGCTCGAGAGCTGAAGCTTTCTTT. Its translation is CASSSRAEAFF.

The rearrangement uses TRBV30 and TRBJ1-1, with D unclear. The CDR3 is made up of 14 amino acids. Germline V lookup: CDR1 GTSNPN, CDR2 SVGIG (reference sequence). Trimming removed 0 bases from V and 8 bases from J, with 16 bases in between. The CDR3 sequence: CAWSVSGSAVEAFF. The CDR3 coding sequence is TGTGCCTGGAGTGTATCGGGGAGCGCGGTCGAAGCTTTCTTT.

This chain connects TRBV4-3 to TRBJ1-5; no reliable D call. Germline-derived CDR1 and CDR2 are LGHNA and YSLEER. This CDR3 is built from 15 residues. V was clipped by 1 base and J by 6 bases, with 13 bases between them. CDR3 bases: TGCGCCAGCAGCCAAGGGAGCGTCGGCCGTCAGCCCCAGCATTTT. This sequence encodes CASSQGSVGRQPQHF.

This clone was seen only a few times. V usage is TRBV27 and J usage is TRBJ2-2; TRBD1 aligns across 8 bases. V lost 5 bases, J lost 5 bases, and 10 bases stayed unmatched. This CDR3 is built from 16 residues. Germline V gene data show CDR1 as MNHEY and CDR2 as SMNVEV (reference sequence). The chain's CDR3 is CASSAIPGQETGELFF. The DNA of the CDR3 is TGTGCCAGCAGTGCGATACCGGGACAGGAGACCGGGGAGCTGTTTTTT.

The table lists this clone with a count of one. V usage is TRBV19 and J usage is TRBJ2-1; the D gene is possibly TRBD2 (5 bases). The V gene's germline CDR1 is LNHDA and CDR2 SQIVND (reference sequence). Trimming pared 8 bases from V and 4 bases from J, leaving 9 bases between. The CDR3 extends over 12 amino acids. Here the CDR3 reads CASSGLYNEQFF. Here the CDR3 DNA reads TGTGCCAGTTCCGGACTTTACAATGAGCAGTTCTTC.

The chain carries TRBV18 and TRBJ2-2; D is unclear. Per the germline V gene, CDR1 is KGHSH and CDR2 is LQKENI. The CDR3 totals 15 residues. The germline V and J ends were trimmed by 3 bases and 7 bases, with 15 bases remaining between them. Here the CDR3 reads CASSPLGKSIGELFF. CDR3 nucleotide sequence: TGTGCCAGCTCACCGCTAGGAAAGAGCATCGGGGAGCTGTTTTTT.

This chain links TRBV9 with TRBJ2-2, with D possibly matching TRBD1 (6 bases). Trimming removed 3 bases at V and 6 bases at J, with 15 bases between. CDR1 is SGDLS and CDR2 is YYNGEE in the germline V gene. The CDR3 extends over 15 amino acids. DNA for the CDR3: TGTGCCAGCAGCGCGGCGTCTAGGGGGTCCGGGGAGCTGTTTTTT. Its translation: CASSAASRGSGELFF.

There are a few counts of this clone. V gene TRBV6-1 combines with J gene TRBJ1-5; TRBD1 might be the D (5 bases). The length of the CDR3 is 15 residues. The V end lost 3 bases, the J end lost 10 bases, and 19 bases lay between the germline ends. From germline, CDR1 is MNHNS and CDR2 SASEGT. The CDR3 protein is CASSDTGVNGRPQHF. Here the CDR3 DNA reads TGTGCCAGCAGTGATACAGGCGTGAATGGGCGCCCCCAGCATTTT.